This T cell receptor (beta chain) was recovered during a study of neoadjuvant anti-PD-1 for oral cavity cancer (dated by TCRdb to the early 2020s). About the investigation overall: Three to four biweekly doses of nivolumab at 3 mg/kg were mostly administered to patients before curative-intent surgical resection. Patients who did not progress were given a fourth nivolumab dose at about day 43 and had definitive surgical resection on days 50-56. Under RECIST 1.1, a patient counted as a responder if showing complete response, partial response or stable disease, and as a non-responder if showing progression. The parent correlative cohort had over ten patients and a response rate of about 31%.

General study outcomes and caveats: A higher pretreatment blood Treg/Th17 ratio correlated with both higher pretreatment blood TCRbeta clonality and lower post-treatment tumor TCRbeta clonality. Only a few patients per response group were included in the TCR analyses, and the authors called for validation in larger cohorts. Greater tumor shrinkage correlated with larger post-treatment sizes of preexisting intratumoral clones, which suggests that expansion of preexisting clones contributed to response.

The time point label, read with the paper, signifies: before neoadjuvant nivolumab. None of the patients had received prior systemic or radiation treatment, and all were newly diagnosed with stage II-IVA oral cavity squamous cell carcinoma. Everyone in the cohort had locally advanced, HPV-negative oral cavity squamous cell carcinoma. The samples were drawn from a longitudinal correlative study tied to a single-arm phase II trial testing neoadjuvant nivolumab in oral cavity squamous cell carcinoma. Subject-matched pre- and post-treatment PBMCs and tumors from three responders and three non-responders were subjected to genomic DNA-based TCRbeta sequencing. The Maxwell RSC DNA from Tissue kit was used to isolate genomic DNA from tumor tissue. On this clone: Its antigen has not been determined. There are no base qualities to consult, and no much larger clone falls within one base.

From its cysteine to its phenylalanine, the CDR3 spans 13 amino acids. The DNA shown is the 39-base CDR3, in frame from base 1. Looking up the germline V gene (reference sequence) yields CDR1 WNHNN and CDR2 SYGVQD. The junction shows trimming of 2 bases on V and 10 bases on J, plus 12 bases between the germline ends. Tumor libraries used mostly 4.8 ug of input genomic DNA for survey sequencing, with two replicates per sample. Following the manufacturer's instructions, the team built TCRbeta libraries using the immunoSEQ hsTCRbeta kit. Sequencing of the completed libraries took place using an Illumina NovaSeq 6000 S4 flow cell after they had been pooled to about 3 nM. On the study's bioinformatics: Raw data preprocessing and quality control were performed with the immunoSEQ Analyzer. The analysis was limited to productive rearrangements, and each clonotype was defined by a unique CDR3 amino acid sequence. Repertoire clonality was estimated as the Gini-Simpson index, which was calculated using the R package tcR. Gini indices were compared with Student's t test, and associations with tumor size change were assessed by Pearson correlation. TCRdb limited this immuneACCESS table to in-frame rearrangements with V and J called. A share of clones is missing; checked studies link under half to unresolved V genes, and the rest is unexplained. V, J and clone size derive from that table, while D and trimming were established from the DNA sequence. The sample table lists 12,000 or so clones, roughly 60% of them with a count of one. The ten biggest clones cover around 7% of the sample.

The rearrangement combines TRBV10-1 with TRBJ1-5; the D segment cannot be called with confidence. The material sequenced was tumor tissue, taken before nivolumab (anti-PD-1) treatment. The receptor comes from a person between 40 and 85 years old with oral cavity squamous cell carcinoma. The donor label of this sample is uncertain. The CDR3: CASSEDREKPQHF. The DNA sequence is as follows: TGCGCCAGCAGTGAGGATAGGGAGAAACCCCAGCATTTT.